This T cell receptor (beta chain) was identified during a study of identical twins. Healthy Caucasians alone served as donors. Germline CDR1 is SEHNR and CDR2 is FQNEAQ (reference sequence). CDR3 length: 16 residues. V lost 5 bases, J lost 3 bases, and 8 bases stayed unmatched. This clonotype was seen ten or more times. Its matching antigen is unknown. Study-level results: Fewer insertions characterized abundant cord blood beta clonotypes, whereas memory repertoires showed none.

TCRdb reanalysed the 5' RACE reads using MiXCR and keeps one entry per CDR3 protein. In the table there are 310,000 or so distinct CDR3 sequences, 8.5% to 9.5% of which are singletons. These data were also filed under a second study, of yellow fever vaccine responses in identical twins.

The receptor's source is a woman between 18 and 30 years old in good health. The chain carries TRBV7-9 and TRBJ2-5, with TRBD2 identical over 11 bases. Sample: CD8+ T cells sorted from blood. CDR3 coding DNA: TGTGCCAGCAGCCACGGGACTAGCGGAATAAAAGAGACCCAGTACTTC. This sequence encodes CASSHGTSGIKETQYF.